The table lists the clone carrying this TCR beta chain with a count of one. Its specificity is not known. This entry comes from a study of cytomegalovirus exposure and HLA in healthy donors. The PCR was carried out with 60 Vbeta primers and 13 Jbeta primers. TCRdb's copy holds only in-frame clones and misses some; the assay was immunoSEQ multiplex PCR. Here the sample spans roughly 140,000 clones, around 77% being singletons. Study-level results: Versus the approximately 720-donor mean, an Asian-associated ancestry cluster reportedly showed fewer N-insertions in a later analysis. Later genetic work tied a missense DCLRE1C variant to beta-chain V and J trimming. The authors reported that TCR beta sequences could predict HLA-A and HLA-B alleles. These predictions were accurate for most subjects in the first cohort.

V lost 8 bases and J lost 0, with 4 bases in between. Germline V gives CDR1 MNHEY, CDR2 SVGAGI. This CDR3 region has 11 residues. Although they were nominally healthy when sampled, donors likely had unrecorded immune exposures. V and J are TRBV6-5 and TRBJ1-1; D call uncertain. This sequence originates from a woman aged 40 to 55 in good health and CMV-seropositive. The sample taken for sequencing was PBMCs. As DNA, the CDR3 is TGTGCCAGCGAGATGAACACTGAAGCTTTCTTT. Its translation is CASEMNTEAFF.